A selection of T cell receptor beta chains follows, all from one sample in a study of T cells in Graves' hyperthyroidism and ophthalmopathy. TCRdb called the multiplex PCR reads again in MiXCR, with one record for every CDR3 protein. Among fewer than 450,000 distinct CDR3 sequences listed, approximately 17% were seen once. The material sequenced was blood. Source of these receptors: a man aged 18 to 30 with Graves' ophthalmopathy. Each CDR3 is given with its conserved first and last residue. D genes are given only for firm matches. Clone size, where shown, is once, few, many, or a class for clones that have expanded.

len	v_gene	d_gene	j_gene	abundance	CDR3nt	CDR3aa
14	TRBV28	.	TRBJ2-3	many	TGTGCCAGCAGTTTATCGCCCCGACGGGCTACGCAGTATTTT	CASSLSPRRATQYF
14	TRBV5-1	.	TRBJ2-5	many	TGCGCCAGCAGCTTGCGCTGGACCACGGAGACCCAGTACTTC	CASSLRWTTETQYF
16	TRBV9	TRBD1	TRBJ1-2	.	TGTGCCAGCAGCGCGTCCAGTGGACAGGAAATCTATGGCTGCACCTTC	CASSASSGQEIYGCTF
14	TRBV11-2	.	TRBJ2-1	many	TGTGCCAGCACCGAGACGAGCTCCTACAATGAGCAGTTCTTC	CASTETSSYNEQFF
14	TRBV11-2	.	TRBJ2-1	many	TGTGCCAGCAGCTTAGATCGGGACCACAATGAGCAGTTCTTC	CASSLDRDHNEQFF
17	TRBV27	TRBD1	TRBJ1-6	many	TGTGCCAGCAGTTTATCCGGGACAGGACGCCTTAATTCACCCCTCCACTTT	CASSLSGTGRLNSPLHF
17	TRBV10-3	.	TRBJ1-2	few	TGTGCCATCAGTGAGCCCCCGGGGGGGCAATCGGGAGATGGCTACACCTTC	CAISEPPGGQSGDGYTF
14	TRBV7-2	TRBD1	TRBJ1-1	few	TGTGCCAGCAGCCGCAGGGGGTGGGACACTGAAGCTTTCTTT	CASSRRGWDTEAFF
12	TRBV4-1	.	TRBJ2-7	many	TGCGCCAGCAGCCATTCGCTTAGTGAGCAGTACTTC	CASSHSLSEQYF
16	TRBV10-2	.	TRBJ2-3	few	TGCGCCAGCAGTGAGGATAAAAGGACGCGCACAGATACGCAGTATTTT	CASSEDKRTRTDTQYF
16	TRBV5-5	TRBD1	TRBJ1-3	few	TGTGCCAGCAGCTCAACAGGGGGATCGGTTGGAAACACCATATATTTT	CASSSTGGSVGNTIYF
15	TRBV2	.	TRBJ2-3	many	TGTGCCAGCAGTGTGGCTAGCGTTAGCACAGATACGCAGTATTTT	CASSVASVSTDTQYF
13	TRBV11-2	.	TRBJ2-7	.	TGTGCCAGCAGCTTAGATTGGTCCTACGAGCAGTACTTC	CASSLDWSYEQYF
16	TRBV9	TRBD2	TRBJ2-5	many	TGTGCCAGCAGCTTCTACTCGGGGGGGCCTCGGGAGACCCAGTACTTC	CASSFYSGGPRETQYF
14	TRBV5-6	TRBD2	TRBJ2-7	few	TGTGCCAGCAGCTTGTACCCGGGAGGGAACGAGCAGTACTTC	CASSLYPGGNEQYF
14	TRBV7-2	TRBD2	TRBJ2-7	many	TGTGCCAGCAGCTTTACTAGCGGGGTGGGCGAGCAGTACTTC	CASSFTSGVGEQYF
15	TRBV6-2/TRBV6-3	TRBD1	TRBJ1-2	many	TGTGCCAGCAGTTCTGGGACAGGGGACGTTTATGGCTACACCTTC	CASSSGTGDVYGYTF
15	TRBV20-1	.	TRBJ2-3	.	TGCAGTGCCCGATGGGGGGGCCTCCGCACAGATACGCAGTATTTT	CSARWGGLRTDTQYF
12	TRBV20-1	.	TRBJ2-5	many	TGCAGTGGTTGGGGAGGGGGGGGGACCCAGTACTTC	CSGWGGGGTQYF
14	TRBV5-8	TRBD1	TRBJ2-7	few	TGTGCCAGCAGCTCTCGGACAGGGAACCACGAGCAGTACTTC	CASSSRTGNHEQYF
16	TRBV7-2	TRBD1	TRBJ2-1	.	TGTGCCAGCAGCTTAGCTGGGGCAGGGGGATACAATGAGCAGTTCTTC	CASSLAGAGGYNEQFF
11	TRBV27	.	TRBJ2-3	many	TGTGCCAGCATGGGTTCAGATACGCAGTATTTT	CASMGSDTQYF
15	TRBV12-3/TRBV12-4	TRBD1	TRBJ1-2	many	TGTGCCAGCAGCATATCGCCGGGACAGGGTGGAGGCTACACCTTC	CASSISPGQGGGYTF
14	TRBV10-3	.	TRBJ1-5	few	TGTGCCATCAGTGAACGTCATGGTCTGGAGCCCCAGCATTTT	CAISERHGLEPQHF
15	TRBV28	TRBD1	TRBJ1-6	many	TGTGCCAGCAGTTTGTTACAGGGGGACGTATCACCCCTCCACTTT	CASSLLQGDVSPLHF
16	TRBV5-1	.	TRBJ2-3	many	TGCGCCAGCAGCTTGGAAGGCCTACCTAGCACAGATACGCAGTATTTT	CASSLEGLPSTDTQYF
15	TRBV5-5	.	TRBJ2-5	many	TGTGCCAGCAGCCCCTTCGGTATCTCTCAAGAGACCCAGTACTTC	CASSPFGISQETQYF
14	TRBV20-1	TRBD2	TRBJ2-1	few	TGCAGTGCTAGGAAAGCGGGGGGGCATAGTGAGCAGTTCTTC	CSARKAGGHSEQFF
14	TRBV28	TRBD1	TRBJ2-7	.	TGTGCCAGCAGGGGGACAGGGTGGTCCTACGAGCAGTACTTC	CASRGTGWSYEQYF
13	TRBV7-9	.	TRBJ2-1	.	TGTGCCAGCAGCTCGGGACTCCCAAAGGGTTGGTTCTTC	CASSSGLPKGWFF
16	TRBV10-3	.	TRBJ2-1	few	TGTGCCATCAGTGAGTCGAAGGGCTCGGGCAGCAATGAGCAGTTCTTC	CAISESKGSGSNEQFF
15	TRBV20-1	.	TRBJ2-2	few	.	CSAFGPGGYGGELFF
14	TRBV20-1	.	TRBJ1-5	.	TGCAGTGCTGCGGGGGGGGGAGGGGATCAGCCCCAGCATTTT	CSAAGGGGDQPQHF
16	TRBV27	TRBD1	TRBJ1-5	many	TGTGCCAGCAGTTTCCGGCCTCCACAGGGGACGCAGCCCCAGCATTTT	CASSFRPPQGTQPQHF
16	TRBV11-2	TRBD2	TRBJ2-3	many	TGTGCCAGCAGCTTTCCAGCGGGGGGTGGTACAGATACGCAGTATTTT	CASSFPAGGGTDTQYF
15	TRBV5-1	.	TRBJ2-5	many	TGCGCCAGCAGCCCTGGGGCAGTACCTCAAGAGACCCAGTACTTC	CASSPGAVPQETQYF
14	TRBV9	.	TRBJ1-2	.	TGTGCCAGCAGCGCCCAGGTGGCATCGGATGGCTACACCTTC	CASSAQVASDGYTF
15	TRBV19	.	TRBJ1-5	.	TGTGCCAGTAGTCCACAGGAGGAGAGGGGTCAGCCCCAGCATTTT	CASSPQEERGQPQHF
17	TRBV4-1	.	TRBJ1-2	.	TGCGCCAGCAGCCAATCGCCCACCGGGACATACTTCTATGGCTACACCTTC	CASSQSPTGTYFYGYTF
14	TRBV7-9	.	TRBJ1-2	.	TGTGCCAGCAGCTTCGGGAGCGAGGCCTATGGCTACACCTTC	CASSFGSEAYGYTF
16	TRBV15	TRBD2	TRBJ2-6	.	TGTGCCACTCGGGGGGGCGGGCCCTCTGGGGCCAACGTCCTGACTTTC	CATRGGGPSGANVLTF
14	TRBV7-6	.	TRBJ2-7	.	TGTGCCAGCAGCTTAGCGGGGGAAGACTACGAGCAGTACTTC	CASSLAGEDYEQYF
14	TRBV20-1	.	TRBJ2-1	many	TGCAGTGCTTCAGAATCCCACAGTTACAATGAGCAGTTCTTC	CSASESHSYNEQFF
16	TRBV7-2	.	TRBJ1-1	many	TGTGCCAGCAGCTTAAGTTATCTGGCGTGGAACACTGAAGCTTTCTTT	CASSLSYLAWNTEAFF
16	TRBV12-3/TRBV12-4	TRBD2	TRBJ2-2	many	TGTGCCAGCAGTATACGACTAGCGGGGGACACCGGGGAGCTGTTTTTT	CASSIRLAGDTGELFF
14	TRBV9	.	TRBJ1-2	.	TGTGCCAGCAGCTTCCAGGAAATGGGGGCTGGCTACACCTTC	CASSFQEMGAGYTF
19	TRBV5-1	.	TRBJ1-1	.	TGCGCCAGCAGCTTGGGTGGGGGGGCGTACGAACACTTGGGGTCTGAAGCTTTCTTT	CASSLGGGAYEHLGSEAFF
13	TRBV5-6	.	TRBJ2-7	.	TGTGCCAGCAGCTTGGAGTGGAAGGGGGAGCAGTACTTC	CASSLEWKGEQYF
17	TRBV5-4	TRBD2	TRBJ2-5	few	TGTGCCAGCACCCGTGGGGCACTAGCGGGGACCCAAGAGACCCAGTACTTC	CASTRGALAGTQETQYF
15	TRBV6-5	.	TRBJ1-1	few	TGTGCCAGCAGTTACGGAATCGGTGTGAACACTGAAGCTTTCTTT	CASSYGIGVNTEAFF
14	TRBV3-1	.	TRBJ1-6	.	TGTGCCAGCAGCCAGGGGGTAGAAGGTTCACCCCTCCACTTT	CASSQGVEGSPLHF
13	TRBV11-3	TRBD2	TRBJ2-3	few	TGTGCCAGCAGCATCGACGGGGGGGATACGCAGTATTTT	CASSIDGGDTQYF
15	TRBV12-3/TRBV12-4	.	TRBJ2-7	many	TGTGCCAGCAGTTTAGAGGGGGAGGGACATCGCGAGCAGTACTTC	CASSLEGEGHREQYF
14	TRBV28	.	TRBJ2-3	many	TGTGCCAGCAGTTTCGGAGCAAACACAGATACGCAGTATTTT	CASSFGANTDTQYF
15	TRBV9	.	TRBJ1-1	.	TGTGCCAGCAGCGTAGCTTGGGGGGGGGGCACTGAAGCTTTCTTT	CASSVAWGGGTEAFF
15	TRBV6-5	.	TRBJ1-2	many	TGTGCCAGCAGTTATACAGCTCCCCGGATGAATGGCTACACCTTC	CASSYTAPRMNGYTF
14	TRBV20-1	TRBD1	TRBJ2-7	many	TGCAGTGCCAACCCAGACAGGGGGTCTCTCGAGCAGTACTTC	CSANPDRGSLEQYF
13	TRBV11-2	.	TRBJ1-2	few	TGTGCCAGCAGCTTAGATCCCGCGGGCGGCTACACCTTC	CASSLDPAGGYTF
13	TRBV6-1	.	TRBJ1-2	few	TGTGCCAGCGAGACAGTTGGCTACTATGGCTACACCTTC	CASETVGYYGYTF
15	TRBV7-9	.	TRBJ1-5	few	TGTGCCAGCAGCTCGGCACAGGAAAGGGATCAGCCCCAGCATTTT	CASSSAQERDQPQHF